Listed below are T cell receptor beta chains from one sample, sequenced in a study of blood T cell repertoires in COVID-19. Clones were read by immunoSEQ multiplex PCR, and TCRdb kept only the in-frame ones, dropping some. The sample contains around 80,000 clones, roughly 78% of which appear only once. The sample consisted of peripheral blood. Receptors were obtained from a man aged 60 to 69 with acute or convalescent COVID-19. The CDR3 runs from the conserved cysteine through the conserved F or W. Each record gives: clone size, J gene, V gene, D gene, CDR3 protein, CDR3 DNA. D genes are given only for firm matches. Some rows mark clone size as missing; the rest say once, few, many or name a class of expanded clone.

clone size: -
J gene: TRBJ2-3
V gene: TRBV18
D gene: TRBD1
CDR3 protein: CASSPPGQGTDTQYF
CDR3 DNA: TGTGCCAGCTCACCACCGGGACAGGGCACAGATACGCAGTATTTT

clone size: -
J gene: TRBJ2-3
V gene: TRBV5-1
D gene: -
CDR3 protein: CASSSDSSSVDTQYF
CDR3 DNA: TGCGCCAGCAGCTCTGACTCTTCCTCCGTAGATACGCAGTATTTT

clone size: once
J gene: TRBJ1-3
V gene: TRBV25-1
D gene: -
CDR3 protein: CASSATGLSGNTIYF
CDR3 DNA: TGTGCCAGCAGTGCTACAGGGCTCTCTGGAAACACCATATATTTT

clone size: -
J gene: TRBJ2-5
V gene: TRBV7-2
D gene: TRBD2
CDR3 protein: CASNRGGVLETQYF
CDR3 DNA: TGTGCCAGCAACCGTGGGGGGGTTCTGGAGACCCAGTACTTC

clone size: -
J gene: TRBJ2-3
V gene: TRBV7-6
D gene: TRBD2
CDR3 protein: CASSKLAGELDTQYF
CDR3 DNA: TGTGCCAGCAGCAAGTTAGCGGGAGAATTAGATACGCAGTATTTT

clone size: -
J gene: TRBJ2-1
V gene: TRBV3-1/TRBV3-2
D gene: TRBD2
CDR3 protein: CASSLRGGEQFF
CDR3 DNA: TGTGCCAGCAGCCTTCGGGGGGGTGAGCAGTTCTTC

clone size: -
J gene: TRBJ2-1
V gene: TRBV28
D gene: -
CDR3 protein: CASSAPPLSSSYNEQFF
CDR3 DNA: TGTGCCAGCAGTGCCCCTCCTTTATCGAGCTCCTACAATGAGCAGTTCTTC

clone size: -
J gene: TRBJ2-7
V gene: TRBV6-2/TRBV6-3
D gene: TRBD2
CDR3 protein: CASSYFRSASGSGEQYF
CDR3 DNA: TGTGCCAGCAGTTACTTTCGGTCGGCTAGCGGGAGCGGTGAGCAGTACTTC

clone size: -
J gene: TRBJ2-7
V gene: TRBV5-6
D gene: -
CDR3 protein: CASSLRRDKHYEQYF
CDR3 DNA: TGTGCCAGCAGCTTGCGACGGGACAAACACTACGAGCAGTACTTC

clone size: -
J gene: TRBJ2-2
V gene: TRBV28
D gene: -
CDR3 protein: CASRPQGSTGELFF
CDR3 DNA: TGTGCCAGCAGACCCCAGGGCTCGACCGGGGAGCTGTTTTTT

clone size: -
J gene: TRBJ2-5
V gene: TRBV18
D gene: -
CDR3 protein: CASSPGQGQYF
CDR3 DNA: TGTGCCAGCTCGCCGGGACAAGGCCAGTACTTC

clone size: -
J gene: TRBJ2-3
V gene: TRBV9
D gene: TRBD2
CDR3 protein: CASSVALGGGVADTQYF
CDR3 DNA: TGTGCCAGCAGCGTAGCTTTGGGCGGGGGGGTCGCAGATACGCAGTATTTT

clone size: once
J gene: TRBJ2-6
V gene: TRBV28
D gene: -
CDR3 protein: CASTLGSSGANVLTF
CDR3 DNA: TGTGCCAGCACCCTAGGATCCTCTGGGGCCAACGTCCTGACTTTC

clone size: -
J gene: TRBJ2-4
V gene: TRBV18
D gene: -
CDR3 protein: CASSPKRRGGEDIQYF
CDR3 DNA: TGTGCCAGCTCACCAAAGAGAAGGGGTGGGGAGGACATTCAGTACTTC

clone size: once
J gene: TRBJ1-3
V gene: TRBV14
D gene: -
CDR3 protein: CASSQDPPGGLGNTIYF
CDR3 DNA: TGTGCCAGCAGCCAAGACCCTCCGGGGGGACTCGGAAACACCATATATTTT

clone size: -
J gene: TRBJ1-2
V gene: TRBV7-9
D gene: -
CDR3 protein: CASSSSLKGDYGYTF
CDR3 DNA: TGTGCCAGCAGCTCCTCTTTAAAGGGGGACTATGGCTACACCTTC

clone size: few
J gene: TRBJ1-1
V gene: TRBV7-2
D gene: TRBD1
CDR3 protein: CASTRDRGTTEAFF
CDR3 DNA: TGTGCCAGCACCCGGGACAGGGGAACCACTGAAGCTTTCTTT

clone size: -
J gene: TRBJ1-1
V gene: TRBV19
D gene: -
CDR3 protein: CASSMGPGTEAFF
CDR3 DNA: TGTGCCAGTAGTATGGGGCCGGGCACTGAAGCTTTCTTT

clone size: once
J gene: TRBJ1-1
V gene: TRBV10-3
D gene: TRBD1
CDR3 protein: CAIRDRGNTEAFF
CDR3 DNA: TGTGCCATCAGAGACAGGGGAAACACTGAAGCTTTCTTT

clone size: -
J gene: TRBJ2-1
V gene: TRBV3-1/TRBV3-2
D gene: TRBD2
CDR3 protein: CASSQGGAGGHEQFF
CDR3 DNA: TGTGCCAGCAGCCAAGGGGGAGCGGGGGGGCACGAGCAGTTCTTC

clone size: -
J gene: TRBJ2-5
V gene: TRBV27
D gene: TRBD2
CDR3 protein: CASSFSLAGLETQYF
CDR3 DNA: TGTGCCAGCAGTTTCTCGCTAGCGGGGTTGGAGACCCAGTACTTC

clone size: -
J gene: TRBJ2-2
V gene: TRBV19
D gene: -
CDR3 protein: CASSFRGAGTGELFF
CDR3 DNA: TGTGCCAGTAGTTTCCGGGGGGCGGGCACCGGGGAGCTGTTTTTT

clone size: -
J gene: TRBJ2-6
V gene: TRBV18
D gene: TRBD2
CDR3 protein: CASSPPAGGAGANVLTF
CDR3 DNA: TGTGCCAGCTCACCACCAGCGGGGGGGGCTGGGGCCAACGTCCTGACTTTC

clone size: -
J gene: TRBJ1-1
V gene: TRBV3-1/TRBV3-2
D gene: -
CDR3 protein: CASWGQMGAFF
CDR3 DNA: TGTGCCAGCTGGGGCCAGATGGGAGCTTTCTTT